This entry lists 9 T cell receptor beta chains sequenced from one sample in a study of blood T cells in healthy people across ages. A second PCR, run for roughly 7 to 12 cycles, used a sample-barcoded 5' primer plus a J-beta primer mix. TCRdb called the 5' RACE reads again in MiXCR, with one record for every CDR3 protein. The sample lists about 1,400,000 distinct CDR3 sequences, roughly 40% occurring once. The sample was blood. These TCRs come from a woman aged 18-29 years in good health.

This chain uses TRBV29-1 with TRBJ1-2; 7 positions match TRBD1. J lost 4 bases, V lost 6 bases, and 5 bases had no gene match. The CDR3 length is 12 residues. Germline assignment: CDR1 SQVTM and CDR2 ANQGSEA. The CDR3 DNA follows: TGCAGCGTGGGGGACAGCCTCTATGGCTACACCTTC. The encoded protein is CSVGDSLYGYTF.

This clonotype was found a few times. The chain uses TRBV29-1 and TRBJ1-2; a possible D gene is TRBD1 (6 bases). The length of the CDR3 is 12 residues. Germline CDR1 reads SQVTM; CDR2 reads ANQGSEA. V lost 7 bases, J lost 4 bases, and 13 bases lay in between. CDR3 loop: CSGQQGGYGYTF. The CDR3 bases are TGCAGCGGGCAACAGGGCGGCTATGGCTACACCTTC.

This clonotype has just a few counts. This chain uses TRBV20-1 with TRBJ2-7, with TRBD1 matching 7 bases. Germline V lookup: CDR1 DFQATT, CDR2 SNEGSKA (reference sequence). CDR3 length: 14 residues. The junction had 6 bases not matched to a gene; V was cut back by 1 base and J by 3 bases. The DNA for the CDR3 is TGCAGTGCTAGAGCTTTGGGACAGATCTACGAGCAGTACTTC. Encoded protein: CSARALGQIYEQYF.

This clonotype was detected once. V gene TRBV12-3 or TRBV12-4 combines with J gene TRBJ2-7; TRBD1 matches at 9 bases. V shed 5 bases and J 3 bases; nucleotides not matched to a gene: 5. This CDR3 has 14 amino acids. The CDR3 is CASSAAGQGYEQYF. DNA of the CDR3: TGTGCCAGCAGTGCGGCGGGACAGGGCTACGAGCAGTACTTC.

This sequence joins TRBV4-1 and TRBJ2-3, with D perhaps assigned TRBD1 or TRBD2 (5 bases each). V was shortened by 1 base and J by 1 base, with 9 bases between the two germline ends. Per the germline V gene, CDR1 is MGHRA and CDR2 is YSYEKL. This CDR3 is 15 amino acids long. Here the CDR3 reads CASSQGGSRTDTQYF. In DNA, the CDR3 is TGCGCCAGCAGCCAAGGGGGGAGCCGCACAGATACGCAGTATTTT.

Comment on this clonotype: An end of the junction differs from the germline gene, which may be a read error. The chain uses TRBV12-3 or TRBV12-4 and TRBJ2-5, with a possible D match to TRBD2 (6 bases). The CDR3 is made up of 14 amino acids. In DNA, the CDR3 is TGTGCCAGCAGGGGGGATACATCGGGAGATATCCAGTATTTC. This codes for CASRGDTSGDIQYF.

V and J are TRBV28 and TRBJ2-3; D is possibly TRBD2 (5 bases). The germline V gene encodes CDR1 MDHEN and CDR2 SYDVKM. The CDR3 contains 12 residues. CDR3 sequence: CTTRGPPDTQYF. In nucleotides, the CDR3 is TGTACGACTCGAGGGCCCCCAGATACGCAGTATTTT.

This clonotype was counted only a few times. The rearrangement uses TRBV5-1 and TRBJ2-4; 7 nucleotides align to TRBD1. Germline V CDR1 and CDR2: SGHRS, YFSETQ. V shed 3 bases and J 1 base; nucleotides not matched to a gene: 7. The CDR3 is 16 amino acids. CDR3 amino acids: CASSSPGQLAKNIQYF. The CDR3 coding sequence is TGCGCCAGCAGCTCTCCGGGACAGTTGGCCAAAAACATTCAGTACTTC.

In regard to this clonotype: The junction differs from germline at one of its ends, possibly a read error. The J gene is TRBJ2-1, the V gene TRBV4-1; D remains ambiguous. CDR1 and CDR2 from the germline V gene are MGHRA and YSYEKL. The CDR3 sequence is 16 residues long. CDR3 in amino acids: CVSSQELTGYSYNEFF. The DNA of the CDR3 is TGCGTCAGCAGCCAAGAATTAACCGGGTACTCCTACAATGAGTTCTTC.